This T cell receptor beta chain was sequenced during a study of low-dose radiotherapy and immunotherapy resistance in tumors. Study context: Participants in Cohort 1 were administered 0.5 Gy per fraction at 2-week intervals, to a cumulative dose of 6.5 Gy.

Regarding time point: after trial treatment. Regarding treatment: LDRT plus nivolumab, ipilimumab, low-dose cyclophosphamide and aspirin (RACIN trial). Donors were administered nivolumab, ipilimumab, aspirin and low-dose cyclophosphamide, together with low-dose radiotherapy. Trimming left V 5 bases short and J 1 base short, with 11 bases between. Germline assignment: CDR1 MNHEY and CDR2 SVGEGT. The CDR3 length is 14 residues. At least ten counts were recorded for this clonotype. With a constant-region primer and a V-primer adapter, TCRs were subjected to 15 to 25 PCR cycles of amplification. Researchers amplified the isolated mRNA using in vitro transcription. TCRdb independently ran MiXCR on the reads; one entry per CDR3 protein. The sample consists of some 53,000 distinct CDR3 sequences, approximately 33% of them appearing once.

The sequenced sample was PBMCs, obtained after low-dose radiotherapy plus immunotherapy. J is TRBJ1-1 and V is TRBV6-2 or TRBV6-3; D gene uncertain. The clonotype was recovered from a male donor with rectosigmoid adenocarcinoma. DNA for the CDR3: TGTGCCAGCAGTGAATTTGTGGAGAACACTGAAGCTTTCTTT. Its protein product is CASSEFVENTEAFF.